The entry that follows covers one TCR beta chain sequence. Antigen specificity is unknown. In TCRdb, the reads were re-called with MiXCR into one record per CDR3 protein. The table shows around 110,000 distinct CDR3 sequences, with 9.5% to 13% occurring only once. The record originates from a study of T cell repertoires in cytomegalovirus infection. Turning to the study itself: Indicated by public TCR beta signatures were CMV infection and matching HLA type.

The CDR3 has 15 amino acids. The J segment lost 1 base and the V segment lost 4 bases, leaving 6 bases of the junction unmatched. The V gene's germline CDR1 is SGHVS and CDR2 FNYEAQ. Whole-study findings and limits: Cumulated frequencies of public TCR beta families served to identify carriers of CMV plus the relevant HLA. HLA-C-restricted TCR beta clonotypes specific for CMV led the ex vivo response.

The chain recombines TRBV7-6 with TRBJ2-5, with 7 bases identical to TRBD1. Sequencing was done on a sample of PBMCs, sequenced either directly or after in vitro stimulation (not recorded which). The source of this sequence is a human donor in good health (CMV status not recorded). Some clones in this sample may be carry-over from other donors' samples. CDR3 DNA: TGTGCCAGCAGCTCCTCCGGGACAGCCCAAGAGACCCAGTACTTC. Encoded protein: CASSSSGTAQETQYF.